A selection of T cell receptor beta chains follows, all from one sample in a study of blood T cell repertoires in COVID-19. The table came from immunoSEQ multiplex PCR; TCRdb's copy has only in-frame clones and leaves some out. This table holds roughly 150,000 clones, about 79% found once. Sequencing was carried out using peripheral blood. The receptors shown here come from a woman between 50 and 59 years old with acute or convalescent COVID-19. Both conserved end residues are part of each CDR3. A D gene is named only where the DNA matches it firmly. Clone sizes are given selectively: once, few, many, or a class where the clone is expanded.

d_call clone_size j_call v_call cdr3_aa cdr3_nt
TRBD1 NA TRBJ1-3 TRBV24-1 CATSASTGFTAASGNTIYF TGTGCCACCAGTGCCTCGACAGGGTTCACAGCGGCCTCTGGAAACACCATATATTTT
NA once TRBJ1-2 TRBV7-2 CASSPRQGYTF TGTGCCAGCAGCCCCAGACAGGGCTACACCTTC
NA NA TRBJ1-4 TRBV5-1 CASSSGDNEKLFF TGCGCCAGCAGCTCGGGGGATAATGAAAAACTGTTTTTT
TRBD1 NA TRBJ1-5 TRBV5-1 CASSQGQGGQPQHF TGCGCCAGCAGCCAAGGACAGGGCGGTCAGCCCCAGCATTTT
NA NA TRBJ1-1 TRBV11-2 CASSLGRAVNTEAFF TGTGCCAGCAGCTTAGGCAGGGCGGTGAACACTGAAGCTTTCTTT
TRBD2 once TRBJ2-7 TRBV6-5 CASGLADYEQYF TGTGCCAGCGGACTAGCGGACTACGAGCAGTACTTC
TRBD1 NA TRBJ2-7 TRBV7-2 CASSQGADGEQYF TGTGCCAGCAGCCAGGGGGCGGATGGGGAGCAGTACTTC
TRBD2 NA TRBJ2-3 TRBV5-8 CASSLDSGRLTDTQYF TGTGCCAGCAGCTTGGATAGCGGGAGGTTGACAGATACGCAGTATTTT
NA NA TRBJ1-3 TRBV7-8 CASSVSGAPLGNTIYF TGTGCCAGCAGCGTTTCAGGGGCCCCCCTCGGAAACACCATATATTTT
NA NA TRBJ1-2 TRBV5-1 CASSLALSQGSDGYTF TGCGCCAGCAGCTTGGCCCTGAGTCAGGGGTCAGATGGCTACACCTTC
TRBD1 NA TRBJ1-6 TRBV18 CASSAGTGGHSPLHF TGTGCCAGCTCAGCCGGGACAGGGGGACATTCACCCCTCCACTTT
TRBD2 NA TRBJ2-3 TRBV14 CASSPPGLAGTDTQYF TGTGCCAGCAGCCCCCCCGGACTAGCGGGCACAGATACGCAGTATTTT
TRBD2 few TRBJ2-2 TRBV28 CASHPRRGTTGELFF TGTGCCAGCCATCCCCGGCGGGGGACCACCGGGGAGCTGTTTTTT
TRBD2 NA TRBJ2-3 TRBV29-1 CSVGGTSVRTDTQYF TGCAGCGTTGGGGGGACTAGCGTTCGCACAGATACGCAGTATTTT
NA NA TRBJ1-2 TRBV9 CASSVEPGDPNYTF TGTGCCAGCAGCGTAGAACCAGGGGACCCGAACTACACCTTC
NA once TRBJ2-3 TRBV6-2/TRBV6-3 CASSAPRNTQYF TGTGCCAGCAGTGCCCCCAGGAATACGCAGTATTTT
TRBD2 once TRBJ2-3 TRBV6-5 CASTGIAGAADTQYF TGTGCCAGCACAGGCATCGCGGGAGCGGCAGATACGCAGTATTTT
NA NA TRBJ1-5 TRBV28 CASSEGISSYQPQHF TGTGCCAGCTCAGAGGGAATTAGTTCGTATCAGCCCCAGCATTTT
NA NA TRBJ2-1 TRBV27 CASSTTHSASNEQFF TGTGCCAGCAGCACGACTCACTCAGCCAGCAATGAGCAGTTCTTC
NA NA TRBJ1-3 TRBV11-2 CASSLAAPGSGNTIYF TGTGCCAGCAGCTTAGCCGCTCCAGGGTCTGGAAACACCATATATTTT
TRBD1 NA TRBJ2-1 TRBV27 CASREQGAQYNEQFF TGTGCCAGCAGAGAACAGGGGGCGCAGTACAATGAGCAGTTCTTC